The 4 T cell receptor beta chains below come from one sample, sequenced in a study of blood T cell repertoires in COVID-19 (dated by TCRdb to the early 2020s). The library was built by means of the immunoSEQ multiplex PCR assay. In TCRdb, the immuneACCESS table is reduced to in-frame sequences with V and J assigned. These tables do not hold every clone; where another copy was compared, an unresolved V gene accounts for under half, and the others remain unexplained. Present in this sample are 150,000 to 200,000 clones, 70% to 90% of which were seen just once. Of the sample, 9.5% to 12% falls within the top ten clones. Sequenced input: peripheral blood. The receptors were gathered from a woman in her sixties or seventies with COVID-19, enrolled during active disease.

This rearrangement joins TRBV5-6 to TRBJ2-1; D is possibly TRBD1 (5 bases). Germline-derived CDR1 and CDR2 are SGHDT and YYEEEE. The V and J ends lost 3 bases and 3 bases respectively, with 13 bases between them. There are 15 residues in the CDR3. The CDR3, as DNA: TGTGCCAGCAGCTCCTTATACGGACACTACAATGAGCAGTTCTTC. It codes for CASSSLYGHYNEQFF. Supplemented by reference TRBV5-6 and TRBJ2-1, the full variable domain reads DAGVTQSPTHLIKTRGQQVTLRCSPKSGHDTVSWYQQALGQGPQFIFQYYEEEERQRGNFPDRFSGHQFPNYSSELNVNALLLGDSALYLCASSSLYGHYNEQFFGPGTRLTVL.

CDR3 DNA sequence: TGTGCCATCAGTGAGGGGGTAGCGGGACGGTACGAGCAGTACTTC. It yields the protein CAISEGVAGRYEQYF. The rearrangement joins TRBV10-3 to TRBJ2-7, with 8 bases aligning to TRBD2. V gave up 2 bases and J gave up 4 bases; unmatched junction bases: 7. The germline CDR1 and CDR2 sequences are ENHRY and SYGVKD. The CDR3 is 15 amino acids.

The chain combines TRBV7-9 with TRBJ2-1; 7 bases are shared with TRBD2. The CDR3 contains 14 residues. Germline CDR1 SEHNR, CDR2 FQNEAQ (reference sequence). Losses at the gene ends were 1 base for V and 6 bases for J; bases not matched to a gene: 3. Here the CDR3 reads CASSLVSGINEQFF. The CDR3 bases are TGTGCCAGCAGCTTAGTCAGCGGGATCAATGAGCAGTTCTTC.

This sequence joins TRBV5-8 and TRBJ1-5; 10 bases match TRBD1. The ends lost 0 bases at V and 0 bases at J; junction bases unmatched: 9. The germline gives CDR1 SGHTS, CDR2 YDEGEE. The CDR3 runs to 19 residues. The CDR3 loop reads CASSLDYGTGEYSNQPQHF. The CDR3 bases are TGTGCCAGCAGCTTGGACTACGGGACAGGGGAATATAGCAATCAGCCCCAGCATTTT.